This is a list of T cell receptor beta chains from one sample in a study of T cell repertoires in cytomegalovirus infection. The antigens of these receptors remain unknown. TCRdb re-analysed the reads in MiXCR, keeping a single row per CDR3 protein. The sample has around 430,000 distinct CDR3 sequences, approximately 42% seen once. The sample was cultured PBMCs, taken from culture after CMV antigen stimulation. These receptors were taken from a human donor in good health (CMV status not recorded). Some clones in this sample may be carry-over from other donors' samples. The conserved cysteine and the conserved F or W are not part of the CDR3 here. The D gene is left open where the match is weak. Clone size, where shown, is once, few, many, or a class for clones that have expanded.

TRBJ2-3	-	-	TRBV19	ASSIGEATQY
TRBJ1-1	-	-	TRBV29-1	SVRDTRGTEAF
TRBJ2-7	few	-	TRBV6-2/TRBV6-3	ASSRYYEQY
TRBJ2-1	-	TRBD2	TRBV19	ASSIDFTSGANEQF
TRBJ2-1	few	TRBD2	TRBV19	ASRPTGGQGYNEQF
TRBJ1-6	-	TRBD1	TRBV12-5	ASGRGPDSPLH
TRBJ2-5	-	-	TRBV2	ASSAPGLHLETQY
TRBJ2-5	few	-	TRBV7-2	ASSPPGGKETQY
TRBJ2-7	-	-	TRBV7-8	ASSFITGPYYEQY
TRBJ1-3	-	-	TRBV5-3	ASSQTGGNTIY
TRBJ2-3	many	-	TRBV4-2	ASSQDQIDTQY
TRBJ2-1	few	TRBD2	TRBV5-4	ASSSRIAGDNEQF
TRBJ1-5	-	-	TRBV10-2	ASNSQGPKDPQH
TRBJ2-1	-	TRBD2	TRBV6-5	ASSFTPPRLAGGRYEQF
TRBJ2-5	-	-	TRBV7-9	ASGLRVVNGETQY
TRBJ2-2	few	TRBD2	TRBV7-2	ASSLSGGERGGELF
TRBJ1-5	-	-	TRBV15	ATSRDAGRGQPQH
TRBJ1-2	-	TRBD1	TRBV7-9	ASSSGTGSNYGYT
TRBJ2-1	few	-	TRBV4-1	ASSQDFGSHEQF
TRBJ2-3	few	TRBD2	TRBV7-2	ASSPWEGQGTDTQY
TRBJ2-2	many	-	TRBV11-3	ASSSGGKGTGELF
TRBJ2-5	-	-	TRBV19	ASSQDGQETQY
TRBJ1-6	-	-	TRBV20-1	SARQNLNSPLH
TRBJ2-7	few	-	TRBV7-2	ASSLRFLGEQY
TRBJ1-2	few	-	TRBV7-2	ASSTPTGMGGYT
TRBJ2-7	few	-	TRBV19	ASSTGGSLAEQY
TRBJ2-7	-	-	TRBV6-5	ASSRAGDSYEQY
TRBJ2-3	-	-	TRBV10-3	AISVATEDTQY
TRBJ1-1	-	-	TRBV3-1	ASSQGLPNTEAF
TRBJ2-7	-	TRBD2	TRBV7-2	ASRDGTSGIYEQY
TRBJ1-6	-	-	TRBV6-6	ASSDNRADSPLH
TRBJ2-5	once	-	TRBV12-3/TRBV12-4	ASRTQGWETQY
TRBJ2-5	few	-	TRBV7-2	ASSLDRAIETQY
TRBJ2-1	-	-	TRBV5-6	ASSFLPPRVGYEQF
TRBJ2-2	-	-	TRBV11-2	ASSRDNSGGTGELF
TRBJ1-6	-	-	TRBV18	ASSPATDRDSPLH
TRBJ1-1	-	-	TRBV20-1	SARPQISMNTEAF
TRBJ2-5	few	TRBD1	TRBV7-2	ASSLSTGTGGTQY
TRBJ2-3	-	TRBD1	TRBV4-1	ASSQEAGGLTDTQY
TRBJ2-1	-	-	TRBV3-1	ASSHLRGGQF
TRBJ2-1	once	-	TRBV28	ASGTPGQEQF
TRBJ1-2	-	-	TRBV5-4	ASRTSPNYGYT
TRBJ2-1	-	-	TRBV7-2	ASSLDLSGTPLFSWF
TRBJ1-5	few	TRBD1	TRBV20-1	SAGDRDPYQPQH
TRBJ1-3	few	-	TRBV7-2	ATGQNSGNTIY
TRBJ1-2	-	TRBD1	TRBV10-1	ASSNRGRNGYT
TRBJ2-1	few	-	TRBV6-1	ATTTAYNEQF
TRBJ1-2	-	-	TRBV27	ASRDPMYGYT
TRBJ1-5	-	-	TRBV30	AWSVVGWWPQH
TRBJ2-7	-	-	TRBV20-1	SGQTTLSYEQY
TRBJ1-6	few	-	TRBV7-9	ASSLASRGLNSPLH